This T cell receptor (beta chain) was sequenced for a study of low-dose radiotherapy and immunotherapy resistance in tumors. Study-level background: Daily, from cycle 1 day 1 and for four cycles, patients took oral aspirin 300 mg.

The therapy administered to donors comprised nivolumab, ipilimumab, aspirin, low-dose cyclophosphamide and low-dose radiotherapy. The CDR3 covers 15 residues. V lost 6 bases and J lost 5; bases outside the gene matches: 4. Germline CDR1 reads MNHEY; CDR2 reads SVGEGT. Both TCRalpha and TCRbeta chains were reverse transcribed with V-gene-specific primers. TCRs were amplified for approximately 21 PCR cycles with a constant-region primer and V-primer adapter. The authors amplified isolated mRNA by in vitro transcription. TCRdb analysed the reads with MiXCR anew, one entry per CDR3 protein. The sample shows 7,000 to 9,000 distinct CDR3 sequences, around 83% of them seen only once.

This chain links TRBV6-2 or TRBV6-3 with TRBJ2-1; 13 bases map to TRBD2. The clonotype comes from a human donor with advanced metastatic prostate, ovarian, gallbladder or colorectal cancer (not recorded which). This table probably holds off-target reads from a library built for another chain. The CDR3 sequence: CASRRGLAGDNEQFF. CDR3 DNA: TGTGCCAGCAGACGAGGACTAGCGGGAGACAATGAGCAGTTCTTC.